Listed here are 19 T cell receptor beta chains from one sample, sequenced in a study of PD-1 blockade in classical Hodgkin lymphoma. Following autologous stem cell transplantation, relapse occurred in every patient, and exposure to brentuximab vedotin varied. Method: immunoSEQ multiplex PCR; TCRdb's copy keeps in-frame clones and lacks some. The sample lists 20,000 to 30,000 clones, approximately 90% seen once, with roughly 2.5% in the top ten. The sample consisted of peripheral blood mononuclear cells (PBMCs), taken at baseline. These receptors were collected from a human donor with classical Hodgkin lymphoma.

The DNA for the CDR3 is TGTGCCAGCAGTGACTGGAGTAGCAATCAGCCCCAGCATTTT. Amino acids: CASSDWSSNQPQHF. The rearrangement joins TRBV2 to TRBJ1-5, with D unresolved. CDR1 is SNHLY and CDR2 is FYNNEI in the germline V gene. The V and J ends lost 3 bases and 0 bases respectively, with 6 bases between them. This CDR3 is built from 14 residues.

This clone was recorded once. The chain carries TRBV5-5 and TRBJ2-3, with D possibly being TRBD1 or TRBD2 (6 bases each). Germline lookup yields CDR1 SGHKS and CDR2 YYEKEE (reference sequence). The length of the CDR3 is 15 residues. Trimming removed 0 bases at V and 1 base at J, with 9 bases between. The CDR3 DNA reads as TGTGCCAGCAGCTTGGCGGGGGCAGGCACAGATACGCAGTATTTT. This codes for CASSLAGAGTDTQYF. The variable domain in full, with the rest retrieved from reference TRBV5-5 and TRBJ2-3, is DAGVTQSPTHLIKTRGQQVTLRCSPISGHKSVSWYQQVLGQGPQFIFQYYEKEERGRGNFPDRFSARQFPNYSSELNVNALLLGDSALYLCASSLAGAGTDTQYFGPGTRLTVL.

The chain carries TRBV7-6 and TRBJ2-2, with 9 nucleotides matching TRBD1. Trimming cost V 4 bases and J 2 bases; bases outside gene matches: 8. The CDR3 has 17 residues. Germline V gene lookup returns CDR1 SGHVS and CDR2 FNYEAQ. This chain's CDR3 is CASSWDRVGENTGELFF. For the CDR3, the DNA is TGTGCCAGCAGCTGGGACAGGGTAGGTGAAAACACCGGGGAGCTGTTTTTT.

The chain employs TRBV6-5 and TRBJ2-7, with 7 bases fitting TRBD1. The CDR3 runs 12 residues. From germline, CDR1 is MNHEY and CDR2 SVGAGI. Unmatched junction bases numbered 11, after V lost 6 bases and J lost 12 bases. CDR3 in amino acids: CASRAGQALPYF. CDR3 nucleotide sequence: TGTGCCAGCAGGGCAGGACAGGCGCTCCCGTACTTC.

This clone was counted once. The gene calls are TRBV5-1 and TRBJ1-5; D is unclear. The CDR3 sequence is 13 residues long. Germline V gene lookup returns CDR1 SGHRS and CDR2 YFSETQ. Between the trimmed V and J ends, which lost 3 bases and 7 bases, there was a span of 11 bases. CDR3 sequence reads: CASSYEGAQPQHF. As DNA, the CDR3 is TGCGCCAGCAGCTACGAGGGCGCCCAGCCCCAGCATTTT.

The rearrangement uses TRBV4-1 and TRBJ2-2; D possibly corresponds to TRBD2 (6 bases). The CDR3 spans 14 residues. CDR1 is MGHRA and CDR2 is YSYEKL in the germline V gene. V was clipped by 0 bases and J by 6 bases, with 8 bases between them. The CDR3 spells CASSQDGGAGELFF. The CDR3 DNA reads TGCGCCAGCAGCCAAGATGGAGGGGCCGGGGAGCTGTTTTTT.

CDR3 DNA sequence: TGTGCCAGCGGCGGACAGGGAACCTACGAGCAGTACTTC. Translated: CASGGQGTYEQYF. V and J are TRBV7-9 and TRBJ2-7, with 8 bases lining up with TRBD1. Germline CDR1 reads SEHNR; CDR2 reads FQNEAQ (reference sequence). With 8 bases clipped from V and 2 bases from J, the junction kept 5 bases outside the gene matches. CDR3 length equals 13 residues.

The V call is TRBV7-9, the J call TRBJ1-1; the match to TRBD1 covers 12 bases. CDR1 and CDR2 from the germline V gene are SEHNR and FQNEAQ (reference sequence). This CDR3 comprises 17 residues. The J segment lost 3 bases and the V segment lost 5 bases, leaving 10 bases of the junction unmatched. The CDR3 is CASSPWGTGGMDTEAFF. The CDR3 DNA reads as TGTGCCAGCAGCCCATGGGGGACAGGGGGCATGGACACTGAAGCTTTCTTT.

CDR3 in DNA: TGTGCCATCAGTGGGAACGCGGGGGGGAGCTCCTACGAGCAGTACTTC. It is translated as CAISGNAGGSSYEQYF. The genes are TRBV10-3 and TRBJ2-7, with TRBD2 matching 9 bases. Per germline, CDR1 ENHRY and CDR2 SYGVKD. This CDR3 contains 16 residues. With 4 bases clipped from V and 0 bases from J, the junction kept 7 bases outside the gene matches.

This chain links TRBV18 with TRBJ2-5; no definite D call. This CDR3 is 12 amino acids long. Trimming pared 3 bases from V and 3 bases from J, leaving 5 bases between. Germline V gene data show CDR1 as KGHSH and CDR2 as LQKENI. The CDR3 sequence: CASSPMKETQYF. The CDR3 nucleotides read TGTGCCAGCTCACCCATGAAAGAGACCCAGTACTTC.

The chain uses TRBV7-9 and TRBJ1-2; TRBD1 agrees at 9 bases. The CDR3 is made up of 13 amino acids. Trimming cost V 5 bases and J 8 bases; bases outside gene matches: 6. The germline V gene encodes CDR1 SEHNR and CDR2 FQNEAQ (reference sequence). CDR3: CASSTQGARGYTF. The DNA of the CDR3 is TGTGCCAGCAGCACACAGGGGGCGCGGGGCTACACCTTC.

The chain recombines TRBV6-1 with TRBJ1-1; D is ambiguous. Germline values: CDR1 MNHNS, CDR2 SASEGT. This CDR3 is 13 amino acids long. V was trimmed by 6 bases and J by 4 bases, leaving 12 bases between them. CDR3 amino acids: CASSERDGTEAFF. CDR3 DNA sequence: TGTGCCAGCAGCGAGAGGGATGGCACTGAAGCTTTCTTT.

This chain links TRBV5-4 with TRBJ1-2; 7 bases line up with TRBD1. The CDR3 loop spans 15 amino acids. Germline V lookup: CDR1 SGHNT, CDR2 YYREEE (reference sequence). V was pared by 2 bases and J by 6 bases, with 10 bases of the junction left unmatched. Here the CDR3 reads CASSFLTGSGDGYTF. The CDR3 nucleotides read TGTGCCAGCAGCTTCTTGACAGGGTCGGGAGATGGCTACACCTTC.

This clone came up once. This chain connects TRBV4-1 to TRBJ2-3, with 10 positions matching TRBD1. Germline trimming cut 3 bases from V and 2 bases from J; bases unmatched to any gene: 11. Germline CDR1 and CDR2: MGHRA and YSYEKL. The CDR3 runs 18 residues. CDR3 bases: TGCGCCAGCAGCCAGCCGGGACAGGGGCCCTCTTTCACAGATACGCAGTATTTT. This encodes CASSQPGQGPSFTDTQYF.

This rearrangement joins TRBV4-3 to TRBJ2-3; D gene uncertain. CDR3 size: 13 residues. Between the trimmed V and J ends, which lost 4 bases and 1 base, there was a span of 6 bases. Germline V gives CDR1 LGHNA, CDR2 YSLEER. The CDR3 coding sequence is TGCGCCAGCAGCCTTGCGCGCACAGATACGCAGTATTTT. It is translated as CASSLARTDTQYF.

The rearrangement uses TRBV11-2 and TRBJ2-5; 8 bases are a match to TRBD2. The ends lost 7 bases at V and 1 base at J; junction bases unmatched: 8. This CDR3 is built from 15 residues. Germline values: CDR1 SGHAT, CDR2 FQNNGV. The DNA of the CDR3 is TGTGCCAGCATAGGGATAGCGGGGACCCAAGAGACCCAGTACTTC. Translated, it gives CASIGIAGTQETQYF.

CDR3 DNA: TGTGCCAGCAGCTTAGTGGTCTCGGGACTACCCACGGGGGCAGATACGCAGTATTTT. It translates to CASSLVVSGLPTGADTQYF. The rearrangement links TRBV7-8 to TRBJ2-3, with 7 nucleotides matching TRBD2. Germline V gene sequence: CDR1 SGHVS, CDR2 FQNEAQ. The junction had 17 bases not matched to a gene; V was cut back by 1 base and J by 4 bases. CDR3 size: 19 residues.

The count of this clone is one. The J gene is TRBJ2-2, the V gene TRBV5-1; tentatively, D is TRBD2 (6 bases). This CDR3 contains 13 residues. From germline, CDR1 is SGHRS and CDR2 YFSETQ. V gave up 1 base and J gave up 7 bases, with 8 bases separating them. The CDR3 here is CASSLRGGGELFF. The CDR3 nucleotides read TGCGCCAGCAGCTTGAGGGGAGGCGGGGAGCTGTTTTTT.

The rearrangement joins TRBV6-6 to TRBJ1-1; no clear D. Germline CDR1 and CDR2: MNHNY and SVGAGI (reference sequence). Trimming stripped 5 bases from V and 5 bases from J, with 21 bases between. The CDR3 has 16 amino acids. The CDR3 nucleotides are TGTGCCAGCAGTCCCCCCCTGGGGAAGGGAGGGACTGAAGCTTTCTTT. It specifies CASSPPLGKGGTEAFF.